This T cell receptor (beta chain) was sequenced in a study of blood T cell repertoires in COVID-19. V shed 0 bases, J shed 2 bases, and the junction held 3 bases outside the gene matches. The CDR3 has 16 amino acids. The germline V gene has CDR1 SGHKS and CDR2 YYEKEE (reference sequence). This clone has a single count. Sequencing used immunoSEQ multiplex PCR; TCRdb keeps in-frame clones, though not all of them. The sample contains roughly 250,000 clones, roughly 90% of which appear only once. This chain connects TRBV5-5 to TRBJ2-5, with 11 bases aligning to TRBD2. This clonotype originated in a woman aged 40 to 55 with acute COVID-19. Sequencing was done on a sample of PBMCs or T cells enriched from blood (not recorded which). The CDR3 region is CASSLAASGGQETQYF. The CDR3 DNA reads TGTGCCAGCAGCTTGGCGGCTAGCGGGGGGCAAGAGACCCAGTACTTC.